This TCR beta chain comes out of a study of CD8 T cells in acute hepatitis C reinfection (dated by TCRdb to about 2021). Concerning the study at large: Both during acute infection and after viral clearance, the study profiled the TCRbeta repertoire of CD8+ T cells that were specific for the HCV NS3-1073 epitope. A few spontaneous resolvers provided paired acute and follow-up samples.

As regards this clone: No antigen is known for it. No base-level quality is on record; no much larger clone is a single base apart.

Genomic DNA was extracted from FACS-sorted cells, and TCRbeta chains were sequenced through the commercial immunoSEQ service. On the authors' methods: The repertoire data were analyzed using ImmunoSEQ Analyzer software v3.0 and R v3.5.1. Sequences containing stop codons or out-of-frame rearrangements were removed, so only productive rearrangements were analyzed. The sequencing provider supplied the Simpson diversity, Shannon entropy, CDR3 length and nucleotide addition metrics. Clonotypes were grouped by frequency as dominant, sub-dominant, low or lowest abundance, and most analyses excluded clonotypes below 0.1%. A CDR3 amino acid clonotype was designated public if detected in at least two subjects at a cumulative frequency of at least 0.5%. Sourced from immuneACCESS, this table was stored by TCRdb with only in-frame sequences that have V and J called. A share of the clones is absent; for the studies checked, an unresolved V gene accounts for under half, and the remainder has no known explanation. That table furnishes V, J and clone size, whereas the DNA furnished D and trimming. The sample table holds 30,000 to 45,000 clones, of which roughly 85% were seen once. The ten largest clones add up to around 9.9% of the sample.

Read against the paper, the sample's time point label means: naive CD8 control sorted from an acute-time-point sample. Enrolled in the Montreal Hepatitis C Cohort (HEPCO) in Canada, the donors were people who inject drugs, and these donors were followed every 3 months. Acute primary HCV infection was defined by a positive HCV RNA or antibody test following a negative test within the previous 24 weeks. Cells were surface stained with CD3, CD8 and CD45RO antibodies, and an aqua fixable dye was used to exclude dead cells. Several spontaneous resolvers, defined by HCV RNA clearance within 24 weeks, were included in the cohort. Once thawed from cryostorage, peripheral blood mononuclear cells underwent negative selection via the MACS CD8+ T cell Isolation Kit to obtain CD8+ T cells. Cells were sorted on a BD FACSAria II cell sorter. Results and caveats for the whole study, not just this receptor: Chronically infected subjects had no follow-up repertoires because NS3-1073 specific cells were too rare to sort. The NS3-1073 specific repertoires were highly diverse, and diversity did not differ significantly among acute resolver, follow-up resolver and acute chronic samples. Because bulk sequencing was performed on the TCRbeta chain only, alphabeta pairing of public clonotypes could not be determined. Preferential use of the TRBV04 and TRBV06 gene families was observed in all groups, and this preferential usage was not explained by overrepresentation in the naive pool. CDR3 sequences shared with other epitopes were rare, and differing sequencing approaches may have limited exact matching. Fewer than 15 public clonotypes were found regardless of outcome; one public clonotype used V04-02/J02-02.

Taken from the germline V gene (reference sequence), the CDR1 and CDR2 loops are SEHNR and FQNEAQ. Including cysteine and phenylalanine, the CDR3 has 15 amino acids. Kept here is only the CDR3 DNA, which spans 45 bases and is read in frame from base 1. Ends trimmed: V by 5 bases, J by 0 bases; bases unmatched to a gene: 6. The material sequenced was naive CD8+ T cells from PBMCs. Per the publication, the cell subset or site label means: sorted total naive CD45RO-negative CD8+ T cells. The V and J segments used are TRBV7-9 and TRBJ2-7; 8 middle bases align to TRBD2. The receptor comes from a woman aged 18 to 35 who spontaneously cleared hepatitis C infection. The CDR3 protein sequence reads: CASSVTSGSSYEQYF. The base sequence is TGTGCCAGCAGCGTTACTAGCGGAAGCTCCTACGAGCAGTACTTC.